This T cell receptor (beta chain) was recovered during a study of T cell responses to AZD1222 COVID-19 vaccine. Study results and limitations: Reports say nearly half of spike-specific TCRs go after unmutated variant regions.

Details on this clone: Its antigen remains unidentified.

V gave up 0 bases and J gave up 8 bases, with 9 bases separating them. The germline CDR1 and CDR2 sequences are SGHDN and FVKESK. The CDR3 is 13 residues long. Clones were read by immunoSEQ multiplex PCR, and TCRdb kept only the in-frame ones, dropping some. The table lists approximately 94,000 clones, 88% of them singletons. This rearrangement joins TRBV14 to TRBJ2-3; unclear D gene. The source was peripheral blood, collected on day 0 of AZD1222 vaccination. The sequence came from an adult in good health. CDR3 region: CASSQDLLGTQYF. CDR3 bases: TGTGCCAGCAGCCAAGACCTTTTGGGTACGCAGTATTTT.